This T cell receptor (beta chain) was identified during a study of vaccination effects on CD4 cells after COVID-19. Sequencing used immunoSEQ multiplex PCR; TCRdb keeps in-frame clones, though not all of them. The sample yields 60,000 to 90,000 clones, 75% to 85% seen once. Expansion with viral peptide pools was applied to antigen-specific CD4+ T cells by the ViraFEST assay prior to sequencing. The culture ran for around 10 days before CD4+ T cells were isolated. Either the BNT162b2 or mRNA-1273 vaccine was given to participants in two doses. Concerning this clone itself: Its antigen is not known. Different DNA sequences within this sample yield the same CDR3.

The sequenced sample was CD4+ T cells from PBMCs cultured with HCoV-229E spike peptides, obtained after COVID-19 vaccination. The TCR comes from a human donor who received a COVID-19 vaccine.

The CDR3 coding sequence is TGCGCCAGCAGCTTGGACAGGTCGAACACTGAAGCTTTCTTT. It codes for CASSLDRSNTEAFF. J is TRBJ1-1 and V is TRBV5-1, with D possibly TRBD1 on 5 matching bases. Deletions cut 0 bases from V and 1 base from J, with 7 bases between. Looked up from germline, CDR1 is SGHRS and CDR2 is YFSETQ. This CDR3 region has 14 residues.